This T cell receptor (beta chain) was identified during a study of T-cell memory formation after mild COVID-19. Study-level points and caveats: Pre-infection memory contained some responding clones, which suggested that cross-reactive memory had joined. CD4+ contracting clones were found mainly in CM and EM, and CD8+ ones in EMRA.

In TCRdb, the 5' RACE reads were re-called with MiXCR into one record per CDR3 protein. Of about 430,000 distinct CDR3 sequences in the sample, 20% to 25% were seen once. This clonotype was counted between two and nine times. Antigen specificity is unknown. The CDR3 loop spans 13 amino acids. Losses at the gene ends were 1 base for V and 4 bases for J; bases not matched to a gene: 0. From germline, CDR1 is GTSNPN and CDR2 SVGIG (reference sequence). J is TRBJ1-5 and V is TRBV30; 8 bases align to TRBD1. The sequencing input was PBMCs or a T cell subset sorted from them (not recorded which). The sequence derives from an adult woman who had mild COVID-19 (a few samples of this study predate the infection). Cell type and time point are not known. The CDR3 nucleotides read TGTGCCTGGAGTGGACAGGGGAATCAGCCCCAGCATTTT. It specifies CAWSGQGNQPQHF.